This T cell receptor (beta chain) was obtained from a study of T-cell reconstitution after alpha-beta-depleted transplantation in children. Library preparation (for TCRbeta) was performed with unique molecular identifiers. TCRdb reprocessed the PCR reads with MiXCR, giving one entry per CDR3 protein. The repertoire holds 90,000 to 100,000 distinct CDR3 sequences, more than 9% seen once, with 11% to 15% in the top ten. The V end was cut by 6 bases, the J end by 0 bases, with 15 bases between. The CDR3 runs to 15 residues. Germline V CDR1 and CDR2: SQVTM, ANQGSEA. This clonotype was detected ten times or more.

V usage is TRBV29-1 and J usage is TRBJ2-1, with D tentatively TRBD2 (6 bases). The receptor comes from a human donor who donated a stem cell graft to a child with inherited bone marrow failure. Specimen: PBMCs from the stem cell graft donor, collected from the stem cell graft. In nucleotides, the CDR3 is TGCAGCGTACGCGGGGCTGAACTCTCCTACAATGAGCAGTTCTTC. Translated, it gives CSVRGAELSYNEQFF.